This TCR beta chain was identified during a study of shared clonotypes between healthy human individuals. The assay was immunoSEQ multiplex PCR, and TCRdb's table has in-frame clones only and misses some. The sample lists about 600,000 clones, around 95% occurring once. With respect to this clone: Its antigen is not identified.

V was shortened by 5 bases and J by 8 bases, with 18 bases between the two germline ends. The CDR3 is 14 residues long. Germline CDR1 reads MNHEY; CDR2 reads SMNVEV (reference sequence). CD45RO-negative, CCR7-selected cells formed the naive CD8 fraction, which excluded terminally differentiated effector memory CD45RA+ cells. Donation came from healthy HIV-negative adults that had no recent acute infections or vaccinations. Study-level points and caveats: Estimated clonotype richness was generally higher in naive than memory subsets.

The rearrangement links TRBV27 to TRBJ1-2; D ambiguous. The sequenced sample consisted of naive CD8+ T cells sorted from blood. This TCR was sampled from a young woman in good health. The CDR3 loop reads CASSPDVGQIGYTF. CDR3 in DNA: TGTGCCAGCAGTCCAGACGTCGGTCAAATAGGCTACACCTTC.